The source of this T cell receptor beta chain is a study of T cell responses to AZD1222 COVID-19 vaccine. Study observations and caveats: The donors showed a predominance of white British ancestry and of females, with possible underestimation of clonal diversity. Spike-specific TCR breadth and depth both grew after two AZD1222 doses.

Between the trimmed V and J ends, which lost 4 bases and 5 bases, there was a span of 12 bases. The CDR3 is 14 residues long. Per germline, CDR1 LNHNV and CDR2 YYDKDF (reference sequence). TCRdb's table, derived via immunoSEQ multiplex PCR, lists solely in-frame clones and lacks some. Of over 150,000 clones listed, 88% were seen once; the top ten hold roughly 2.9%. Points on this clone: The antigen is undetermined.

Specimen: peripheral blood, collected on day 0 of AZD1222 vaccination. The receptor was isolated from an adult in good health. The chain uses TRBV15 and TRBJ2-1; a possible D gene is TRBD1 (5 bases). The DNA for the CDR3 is TGTGCCACCAGCACCAGGGAACTCGACAATGAGCAGTTCTTC. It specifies CATSTRELDNEQFF.